This entry is about one T cell receptor beta chain. As yet, its antigen is unknown. The entry originates in a study of T cell responses to AZD1222 COVID-19 vaccine. Points from the study as a whole: Possibly, clonal diversity was underestimated; donors were largely white British and included more females.

Trimming shortened V by 7 bases and J by 4 bases, and 8 bases separated the two germline ends. CDR1 and CDR2 (germline): MDHEN, SYDVKM. CDR3 length: 12 residues. The protocol was immunoSEQ multiplex PCR, while the TCRdb copy is restricted to in-frame clones and leaves out a portion. The sample includes 250,000 to 300,000 clones, around 93% of them seen just once. This chain links TRBV28 with TRBJ1-5; D is unresolved. The specimen was peripheral blood, collected 28 days after the second AZD1222 dose. This TCR derives from an adult who received the AZD1222 COVID-19 vaccine. The CDR3 is CASNRWNQPQHF. In nucleotides, the CDR3 is TGTGCCAGCAACCGTTGGAATCAGCCCCAGCATTTT.